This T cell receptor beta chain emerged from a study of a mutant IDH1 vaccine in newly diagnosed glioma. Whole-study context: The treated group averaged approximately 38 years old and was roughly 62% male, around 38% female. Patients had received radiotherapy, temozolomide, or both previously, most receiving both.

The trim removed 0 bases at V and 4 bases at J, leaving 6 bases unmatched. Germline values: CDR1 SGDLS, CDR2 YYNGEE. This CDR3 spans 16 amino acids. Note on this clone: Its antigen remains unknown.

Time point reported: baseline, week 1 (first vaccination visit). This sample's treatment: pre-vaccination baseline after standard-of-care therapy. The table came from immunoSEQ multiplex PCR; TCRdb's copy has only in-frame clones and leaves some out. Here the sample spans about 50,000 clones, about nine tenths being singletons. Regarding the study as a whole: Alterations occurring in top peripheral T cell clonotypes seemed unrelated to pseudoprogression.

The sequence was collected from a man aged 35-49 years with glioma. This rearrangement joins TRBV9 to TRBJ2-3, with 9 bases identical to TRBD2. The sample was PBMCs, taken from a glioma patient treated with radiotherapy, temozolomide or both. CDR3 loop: CASSVGGGRDPDTQYF. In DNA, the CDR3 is TGTGCCAGCAGCGTAGGCGGCGGGAGGGATCCAGATACGCAGTATTTT.